These T cell receptor beta chains were read from a single sample in a study of cytomegalovirus exposure and HLA in healthy donors. The method was immunoSEQ multiplex PCR; TCRdb's version includes in-frame clones alone and lacks a portion of them. Of about 200,000 clones in the sample, 75% to 85% were seen once. What was sequenced was PBMCs. The receptors derive from a woman between 40 and 55 years old in good health and CMV-seronegative. The CDR3 runs from the conserved cysteine through the conserved F or W. Each record gives: V gene, D gene, clone size, J gene, CDR3 DNA, CDR3 protein. A D gene is named only where the DNA matches it firmly. A clone size is listed for some rows: how often the clone was seen (once, few, many), or a class if it is expanded.

TRBV10-3	TRBD2	-	TRBJ2-3	TGTGCCATCAGTGATCCGGGGGCGGGAGGGCCGGGTGTGGGTACGCAGTATTTT	CAISDPGAGGPGVGTQYF
TRBV10-2	TRBD2	-	TRBJ2-1	TGCGCCAGCAGTAGCCTAGCGGGAGCCCTCTACAATGAGCAGTTCTTC	CASSSLAGALYNEQFF
TRBV18	-	-	TRBJ1-3	TGTGCCAGCTCGCCCCGGCGGGGGCGCTCTGGAAACACCATATATTTT	CASSPRRGRSGNTIYF
TRBV5-1	TRBD1	-	TRBJ2-2	TGCGCCAGCAGCCAAGGGGCAGGGGGCCACACCGGGGAGCTGTTTTTT	CASSQGAGGHTGELFF
TRBV7-2	-	-	TRBJ1-1	TGTGCCAGCAGCCCATACTCCGGGTCGACGGTTTTAGCTTTCTTT	CASSPYSGSTVLAFF
TRBV10-1	-	-	TRBJ2-1	TGCGCCAGCAGTGACCTTCCCTTACCCAGTTCTGACAATGAGCAGTTCTTC	CASSDLPLPSSDNEQFF
TRBV4-1	TRBD1	-	TRBJ2-2	TGCGCCAGCAGTCCCGGGACAGGGATGACCGGGGAGCTGTTTTTT	CASSPGTGMTGELFF
TRBV6-1	-	-	TRBJ1-5	TGTGCCAGCAGTGAAGTAATAGCGGTCAGCAATCAGCCCCAGCATTTT	CASSEVIAVSNQPQHF
TRBV7-2	-	once	TRBJ1-5	TGTGCCAGCAGCTTAGGCGGAGGCCATCAGCCCCAGCATTTT	CASSLGGGHQPQHF
TRBV27	TRBD1	-	TRBJ1-5	TGTGCCAGCAGTTTACAAGGGGGCGGTCAGCCCCAGCATTTT	CASSLQGGGQPQHF
TRBV7-6	-	-	TRBJ2-3	TGTGCCAGCAGCTTCTACGGGGCAGATACGCAGTATTTT	CASSFYGADTQYF
TRBV11-2	TRBD2	-	TRBJ2-5	TGTGCCAGCAGCCTCCAGGGACTAGCGGGAGTGAAGACCCAGTACTTC	CASSLQGLAGVKTQYF
TRBV21-1	-	-	TRBJ2-2	TGTGCCAGCAGCAAAGACAGAGAGCAGGGGGCCCCTACCGGGGAGCTGTTTTTT	CASSKDREQGAPTGELFF
TRBV2	-	-	TRBJ2-5	TGTGCCAGCAGATCGGTCCGGGCCCTAAGAGGGGAGACCCAGTACTTC	CASRSVRALRGETQYF
TRBV7-8	-	-	TRBJ2-1	TGTGCCAGCAGCTTAGCGCGCTTGTACGGGAAAACCTACAATGAGCAGTTCTTC	CASSLARLYGKTYNEQFF
TRBV5-1	TRBD1	few	TRBJ2-7	TGCGCCAGCAGCCTGTCGACAGGGACCGAGCAGTACTTC	CASSLSTGTEQYF
TRBV4-1	TRBD2	-	TRBJ2-1	TGCGCCAGCAGCCAAGATCTTGGGCTAGCGGCGCAGTTCTTC	CASSQDLGLAAQFF
TRBV19	TRBD1	few	TRBJ1-2	TGTGCCAGTAGTTTTCGGGACAGGGGACGAGGCTACACCTTC	CASSFRDRGRGYTF
TRBV27	-	-	TRBJ1-1	TGTGCCAGCAGTTTGGTAACCGGGGGTCACACTGAAGCTTTCTTT	CASSLVTGGHTEAFF
TRBV27	TRBD2	-	TRBJ2-7	TGTGCCAGGTACCTAGCGGGACGGGAGCAGTACTTC	CARYLAGREQYF